The entry below describes one TCR beta chain. Profiling relied on immunoSEQ multiplex PCR, and the TCRdb table lists in-frame clones only, not all of them. The sample has roughly 170,000 clones; approximately 84% are singletons. This entry comes from a study of blood T cell repertoires in COVID-19. A Seattle source enrolled patients during active infection and followed them longitudinally. The TCR was taken from a woman aged 45-59 years with COVID-19, enrolled during active disease. What was sequenced was peripheral blood.

The CDR3 here is CASSYSQGSYEQYF. The CDR3 DNA is TGTGCCAGCAGTTACTCCCAGGGGAGCTACGAGCAGTACTTC. The chain combines TRBV6-6 with TRBJ2-7; D perhaps matches TRBD1 (6 bases). In germline, CDR1 is MNHNY, CDR2 SVGAGI (reference sequence). The CDR3 covers 14 residues. Trimming removed 0 bases at V and 3 bases at J, with 9 bases between.